This T cell receptor beta chain was sequenced for a study of blood T cell repertoires in COVID-19. Study-wide context: Samples taken during acute and convalescent COVID-19 were collected in the United States, Italy and Spain.

Enrolled during active infection, Seattle patients were then followed longitudinally. This table comes from immunoSEQ multiplex PCR, and its TCRdb copy is limited to in-frame clones, with some not included. The sample has 350,000 to 400,000 clones, 86% seen once. The V end lost 5 bases, the J end lost 1 base, and 11 bases lay between the germline ends. The germline CDR1 and CDR2 sequences are SGHTA and FQGNSA. The CDR3 covers 14 residues. The clonotype comes from a woman aged 55 to 70 with COVID-19, enrolled during active disease. The specimen was peripheral blood. The chain has TRBV7-2 and TRBJ2-5; D perhaps matches TRBD1 (6 bases). In DNA form, the CDR3 reads TGTGCCAGCAGCCGTACAGGGCCCCAAGAGACCCAGTACTTC. Amino acid sequence: CASSRTGPQETQYF. The full variable domain, with the rest looked up from reference TRBV7-2 and TRBJ2-5, is GAGVSQSPSNKVTEKGKDVELRCDPISGHTALYWYRQSLGQGLEFLIYFQGNSAPDKSGLPSDRFSAERTGGSVSTLTIQRTQQEDSAVYLCASSRTGPQETQYFGPGTRLLVL.